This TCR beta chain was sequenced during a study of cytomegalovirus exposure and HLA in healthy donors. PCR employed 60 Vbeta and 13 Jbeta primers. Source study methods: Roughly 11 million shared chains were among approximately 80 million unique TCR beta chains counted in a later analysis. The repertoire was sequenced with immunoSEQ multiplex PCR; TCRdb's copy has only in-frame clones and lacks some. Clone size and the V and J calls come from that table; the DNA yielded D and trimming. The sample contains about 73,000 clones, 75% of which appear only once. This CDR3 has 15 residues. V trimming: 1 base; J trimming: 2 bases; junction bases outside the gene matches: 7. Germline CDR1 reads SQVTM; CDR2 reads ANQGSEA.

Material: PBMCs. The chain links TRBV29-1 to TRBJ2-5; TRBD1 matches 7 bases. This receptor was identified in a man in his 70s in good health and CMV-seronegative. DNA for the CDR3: TGCAGCGTTGAAGGTCCGACGGGACAGCAAGAGACCCAGTACTTC. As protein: CSVEGPTGQQETQYF.